These 6 T cell receptor beta chains share one sample of origin, sequenced in a study of early T cells in non-severe SARS-CoV-2 infection. TCRdb redid the calling of the 5' RACE reads with MiXCR, one entry per CDR3 protein. The sample includes 45,000 to 55,000 distinct CDR3 sequences, approximately 6.2% of them seen just once. Sample: whole blood. The receptors here all came from an adult who was a healthcare worker with PCR-confirmed SARS-CoV-2 infection or an uninfected control (not recorded which).

The table lists this clonotype with many counts. This chain connects TRBV20-1 to TRBJ1-1, with 10 positions matching TRBD1. CDR3 length: 14 amino acids. Trimming took 4 bases from V and 7 from J; bases not matched to a gene: 9. CDR1 DFQATT and CDR2 SNEGSKA come from the germline V gene (reference sequence). This CDR3 is CSAKDRGMKDEAFF. The CDR3 nucleotides are TGCAGTGCTAAGGACAGGGGGATGAAGGATGAAGCTTTCTTT.

This sequence joins TRBV7-9 and TRBJ1-4; D perhaps matches TRBD1 (5 bases). With 10 bases removed from V and 0 bases from J, the gap between germline ends came to 15 bases. This CDR3 is built from 15 residues. Germline V gene lookup returns CDR1 SEHNR and CDR2 FQNEAQ (reference sequence). CDR3 in DNA: TGTGCCACTCCGGGACTGGCGGCAACTAATGAAAAACTGTTTTTT. This encodes CATPGLAATNEKLFF.

This clonotype has at least ten counts. V is TRBV15 and J is TRBJ1-3; the D gene is possibly TRBD1 (5 bases). V dropped 0 bases and J dropped 2 bases, with 8 bases sitting between them. Germline V gene data show CDR1 as LNHNV and CDR2 as YYDKDF (reference sequence). This CDR3 comprises 15 residues. CDR3: CATSRDRGAGNTIYF. Written as DNA, the CDR3 is TGTGCCACCAGCAGAGATCGGGGGGCTGGAAACACCATATATTTT.

As to this clonotype: A single base separates this from a much larger clone, so it may be a read error. The chain carries TRBV20-1 and TRBJ2-5, with 8 nucleotides matching TRBD2. The germline V gene encodes CDR1 DFQATT and CDR2 SNEGSKA (reference sequence). CDR3 length: 14 amino acids. The CDR3 region is CGARSSGGPETQYF. DNA of the CDR3: TGCGGTGCTAGGTCCAGCGGGGGTCCAGAGACCCAGTACTTC.

A few counts support this clonotype. The chain uses TRBV4-3 and TRBJ1-2, with D possibly matching TRBD1 (6 bases). CDR3 length: 18 residues. Germline CDR1 and CDR2: LGHNA and YSLEER. The V end lost 0 bases, the J end lost 0 bases, and 17 bases lay between the germline ends. The DNA of the CDR3 is TGCGCCAGCAGCCAAGACGCACCAGGGGCGATAGCTAACTATGGCTACACCTTC. This gives the protein CASSQDAPGAIANYGYTF.

The chain links TRBV7-3 to TRBJ2-2, with D tentatively TRBD1 (6 bases). The V and J ends lost 1 base and 7 bases respectively, with 16 bases between them. The CDR3 is made up of 16 amino acids. Germline CDR1 is SGHTA and CDR2 is FQGTGA. This CDR3 reads CASSLRGQGNGGELFF. The CDR3 DNA is TGTGCCAGCAGCTTAAGAGGGCAGGGGAACGGCGGGGAGCTGTTTTTT.